The present T cell receptor (beta chain) was sequenced within a study of response to subunit inactivated influenza vaccine. This clonotype was seen more than once but under ten times. Its target is not known. Whole-study results and caveats: It was the authors' suggestion that each seasonal influenza vaccination recruits few new T cells.

Germline loops: CDR1 MNHNS, CDR2 SASEGT. CDR3 length: 15 residues. V was clipped by 7 bases and J by 7 bases, with 19 bases between them. TCRdb redid the calling of the RT-PCR reads with MiXCR, one entry per CDR3 protein. The repertoire holds around 150,000 distinct CDR3 sequences, with about 11% as singletons. The chain couples TRBV6-1 to TRBJ2-2, with a weak D call TRBD1 (5 bases). The receptor was isolated from a man over 45 who received an inactivated influenza vaccine. Specimen: non-naive T cells sorted from PBMCs, collected about 40 days after vaccination. The CDR3: CASKRAPHQGGELFF. The CDR3 DNA is TGTGCCAGCAAACGGGCCCCACACCAGGGCGGGGAGCTGTTTTTT.